Sequencing of this T cell receptor (beta chain) was carried out in a study of T-cell memory formation after mild COVID-19. This CDR3 region has 18 residues. In germline, CDR1 is SGHTA, CDR2 FQGTGA. V lost 5 bases to trimming and J lost 0 bases; unmatched junction nucleotides: 13. A note on this clonotype: The antigen is unknown.

Study outcomes and limitations: Among clones contracting day 15 to 85, CD4/CD8 was balanced, whereas later expanders leaned CD4+. Pre-infection memory already had some responding clones, implying cross-reactive memory joined.

TCRdb ran MiXCR on the 5' RACE reads and lists one entry per CDR3 protein. In the table there are roughly 150,000 distinct CDR3 sequences, 11% to 15% of which are singletons. The TCR originated in an adult woman who had mild COVID-19 (a few samples of this study predate the infection). Cell type and time point are not known. The chain joins TRBV7-3 to TRBJ2-3, with 8 bases aligning to TRBD2. The specimen was PBMCs or a T cell subset sorted from them (not recorded which). CDR3 sequence: CASSPFREGATSTDTQYF. The CDR3 region has the DNA TGTGCCAGCAGCCCCTTCCGGGAGGGCGCAACTAGCACAGATACGCAGTATTTT.